This T cell receptor (beta chain) comes out of a study of tumor-infiltrating lymphocytes in primary liver carcinoma. Turning to the study itself: The yield of productive TCRbeta reads per sample was roughly 3.65 to 8 million and was similar across tissue types.

The researchers obtained blood RNA from unsorted whole blood and also extracted germline DNA. From 500 to 600 ng of total RNA, TCR beta-specific cDNA was reverse-transcribed using a constant-region primer. A slightly modified ARM-PCR protocol with three nested multiplex PCR rounds produced these TCR beta libraries. TRBV1-TRBV30 forward primers paired with a C-beta reverse primer drove the first two PCR rounds, around 10 cycles each. MiXCR, run by TCRdb on the multiplex PCR reads, gives a single entry per CDR3 protein. Among 310,000 or so distinct CDR3 sequences listed, 65% were seen once. This clonotype showed up just once. As yet, its antigen is unknown. The junction and the germline gene differ at one end; a read error may be behind it. Study results and caveats: Blood trailed tumors significantly in top-250-clone fraction (p = 0.039). Lesser overlap characterized tumor-adjacent and tumor-blood pairs relative to tumor region pairs.

CDR1 is SGHAT, CDR2 FQNNGV, per germline. The CDR3 sequence is 15 residues long. The TCR sequence derives from a man aged 40-50 years with primary liver carcinoma and hepatitis B virus infection. The source material was peripheral blood. V usage is TRBV11-2 and J usage is TRBJ2-1; TRBD2 matches 10 bases. CDR3 loop: CTSSPPSGSRRERFF. The DNA of the CDR3 is TGTACCAGCAGCCCCCCTAGCGGGAGCCGGCGTGAGCGGTTCTTC.